The rows below give T cell receptor beta chains drawn from one sample of a study of post-analysis software for immune sequencing data. TCRdb re-derived calls from the PCR reads in MiXCR, one entry per CDR3 protein. This sample yields some 700,000 distinct CDR3 sequences, of which around 60% are seen a single time; about 10% belongs to the top ten. Sample: blood. The receptors stem from a girl aged 2-9 years with multiple sclerosis. The conserved cysteine and the conserved F or W are not part of the CDR3 here.

CDR3 protein: ASSIADLALTDTQY; J gene: TRBJ2-3; V gene: TRBV5-6
CDR3 protein: AISESVVASPGF; J gene: TRBJ2-1; V gene: TRBV10-3
CDR3 protein: AWSVDTGYEQY; J gene: TRBJ2-7; V gene: TRBV30
CDR3 protein: ASSFWGGETDTQY; J gene: TRBJ2-3; V gene: TRBV5-1
CDR3 protein: ASSLGFRDRAPYEQY; J gene: -; V gene: TRBV5-1
CDR3 protein: ATDSWGTQY; J gene: TRBJ2-5; V gene: TRBV6-5
CDR3 protein: ASSENRTQY; J gene: TRBJ2-3; V gene: TRBV25-1
CDR3 protein: ASSYPSGGVETQY; J gene: TRBJ2-5; V gene: TRBV6-2/TRBV6-3
CDR3 protein: STRAMEYGYT; J gene: TRBJ1-2; V gene: TRBV29-1
CDR3 protein: SARDLRWTSEHNEQF; J gene: TRBJ2-1; V gene: TRBV20-1
CDR3 protein: ASKAGVNQPQH; J gene: TRBJ1-5; V gene: TRBV5-1
CDR3 protein: ASSLQRTSGGAKDTQY; J gene: TRBJ2-3; V gene: TRBV5-4
CDR3 protein: ASSVPRAQGGLIYNEQF; J gene: TRBJ2-1; V gene: TRBV9
CDR3 protein: ASSVLAGDKNIQY; J gene: TRBJ2-4; V gene: TRBV9
CDR3 protein: SVSVQGNTGELF; J gene: TRBJ2-2; V gene: TRBV20-1
CDR3 protein: ASRSLAGDGTDTQY; J gene: TRBJ2-3; V gene: TRBV27
CDR3 protein: SVVGGLAGRTDTQY; J gene: TRBJ2-3; V gene: TRBV29-1
CDR3 protein: ASSNYYNEQF; J gene: TRBJ2-1; V gene: TRBV6-2/TRBV6-3
CDR3 protein: ASSSSFRGGRETQY; J gene: -; V gene: TRBV7-2
CDR3 protein: ASRTSVRGKF; J gene: TRBJ2-1; V gene: TRBV2
CDR3 protein: ASSQPILTGLSGANVLT; J gene: TRBJ2-6; V gene: TRBV5-6
CDR3 protein: ASTDRGAADTQY; J gene: TRBJ2-3; V gene: TRBV6-2/TRBV6-3
CDR3 protein: ASSLYGQGDTEAF; J gene: TRBJ1-1; V gene: TRBV12-3/TRBV12-4
CDR3 protein: ASTQPLGTQY; J gene: -; V gene: TRBV6-2/TRBV6-3
CDR3 protein: SVTFGGVSYNEQF; J gene: TRBJ2-1; V gene: TRBV29-1
CDR3 protein: SAPDSTPGGTQY; J gene: TRBJ2-3; V gene: TRBV20-1
CDR3 protein: ASSLDRAQY; J gene: TRBJ2-7; V gene: TRBV5-6
CDR3 protein: ASDDEQF; J gene: TRBJ2-1; V gene: TRBV12-5
CDR3 protein: ATSDSSVPMETQY; J gene: TRBJ2-5; V gene: TRBV24-1
CDR3 protein: AVSETASGSYEQY; J gene: TRBJ2-7; V gene: TRBV10-3
CDR3 protein: ASSYADSGYGYT; J gene: TRBJ1-2; V gene: TRBV6-6
CDR3 protein: AISGGTGTSGGAQY; J gene: TRBJ2-7; V gene: TRBV10-3
CDR3 protein: ATSDLPGGETQY; J gene: TRBJ2-3; V gene: TRBV24-1
CDR3 protein: ASSHNRGRVEGIGSDTEAF; J gene: TRBJ1-1; V gene: TRBV6-5
CDR3 protein: ASSLQQPELSPLH; J gene: TRBJ1-6; V gene: TRBV5-5
CDR3 protein: ASSVVKTGTGDTQY; J gene: TRBJ2-3; V gene: TRBV9
CDR3 protein: ASKGQEADEQF; J gene: TRBJ2-1; V gene: TRBV6-5
CDR3 protein: ASSPSRPDTQY; J gene: TRBJ2-3; V gene: TRBV4-3
CDR3 protein: ASRESYYGYT; J gene: TRBJ1-2; V gene: TRBV3-1
CDR3 protein: ASSQGEGGKQF; J gene: TRBJ2-1; V gene: TRBV4-3
CDR3 protein: ASSKGGSRNEQF; J gene: TRBJ2-1; V gene: TRBV21-1
CDR3 protein: SVDVRAGMNTEAF; J gene: TRBJ1-1; V gene: TRBV29-1
CDR3 protein: ASSYGGGGQETQY; J gene: TRBJ2-5; V gene: TRBV6-5
CDR3 protein: ASSDHSGANVLT; J gene: TRBJ2-6; V gene: TRBV2
CDR3 protein: ASSIYLAGGPSYNEQF; J gene: TRBJ2-1; V gene: TRBV19
CDR3 protein: SARGLALSSYEQY; J gene: TRBJ2-7; V gene: TRBV20-1
CDR3 protein: ASRTGTTETQY; J gene: TRBJ2-5; V gene: TRBV10-2
CDR3 protein: ASSYSFLGGSTEAF; J gene: TRBJ1-1; V gene: TRBV6-5
CDR3 protein: ASSLVGVAVEKLF; J gene: TRBJ1-4; V gene: TRBV7-9
CDR3 protein: ASRKTSAGTSGRIAKDTQY; J gene: TRBJ2-3; V gene: TRBV6-1
CDR3 protein: ASSLYDEQF; J gene: TRBJ2-1; V gene: TRBV5-1
CDR3 protein: SARDKKRYNEQF; J gene: TRBJ2-1; V gene: TRBV20-1
CDR3 protein: ASSERTSTDTQY; J gene: TRBJ2-3; V gene: TRBV2
CDR3 protein: ASRSSGNNEQF; J gene: TRBJ2-1; V gene: TRBV10-1
CDR3 protein: SVRSGRIYNEQF; J gene: TRBJ2-1; V gene: TRBV20-1
CDR3 protein: SAEPRQPPQY; J gene: TRBJ2-5; V gene: TRBV20-1
CDR3 protein: SARSALRDSYNSPLH; J gene: TRBJ1-6; V gene: TRBV20-1
CDR3 protein: ASSLRGIRNTGELF; J gene: TRBJ2-2; V gene: TRBV6-2/TRBV6-3
CDR3 protein: SVFGVWGFRAGGPQETQY; J gene: TRBJ2-5; V gene: TRBV29-1
CDR3 protein: ASSFSGQQETQY; J gene: TRBJ2-5; V gene: TRBV7-2